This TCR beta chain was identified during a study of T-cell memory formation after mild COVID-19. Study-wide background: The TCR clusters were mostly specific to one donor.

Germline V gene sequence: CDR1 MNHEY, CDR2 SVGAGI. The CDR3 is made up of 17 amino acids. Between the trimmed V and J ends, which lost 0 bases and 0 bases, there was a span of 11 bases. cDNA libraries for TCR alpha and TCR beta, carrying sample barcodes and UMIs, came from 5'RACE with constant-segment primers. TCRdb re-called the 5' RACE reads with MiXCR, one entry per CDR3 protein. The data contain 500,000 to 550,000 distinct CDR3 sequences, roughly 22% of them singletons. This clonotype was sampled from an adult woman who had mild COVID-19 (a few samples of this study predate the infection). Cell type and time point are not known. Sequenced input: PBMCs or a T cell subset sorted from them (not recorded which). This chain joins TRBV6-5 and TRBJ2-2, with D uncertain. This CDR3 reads CASSYSRRDANTGELFF. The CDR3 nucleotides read TGTGCCAGCAGTTACTCGAGAAGGGATGCGAACACCGGGGAGCTGTTTTTT.